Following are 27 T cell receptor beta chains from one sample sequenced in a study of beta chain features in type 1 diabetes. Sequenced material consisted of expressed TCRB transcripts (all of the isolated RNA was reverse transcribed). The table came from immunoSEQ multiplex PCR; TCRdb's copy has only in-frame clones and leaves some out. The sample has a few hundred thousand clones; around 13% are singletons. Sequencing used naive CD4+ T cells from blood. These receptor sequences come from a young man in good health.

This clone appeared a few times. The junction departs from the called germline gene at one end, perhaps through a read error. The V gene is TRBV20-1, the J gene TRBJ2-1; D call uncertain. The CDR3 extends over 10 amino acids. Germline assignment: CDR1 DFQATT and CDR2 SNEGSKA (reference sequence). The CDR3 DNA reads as TGCAGTGCTGGAGACAATGAGCAGTTCTTC. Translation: CSAGDNEQFF.

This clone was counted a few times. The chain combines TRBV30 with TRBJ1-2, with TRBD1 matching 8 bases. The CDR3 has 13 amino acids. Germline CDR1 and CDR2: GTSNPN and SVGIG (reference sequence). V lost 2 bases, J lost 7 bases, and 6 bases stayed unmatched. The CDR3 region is CAWSITDRAGYTF. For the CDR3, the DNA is TGTGCCTGGAGTATTACGGACAGGGCTGGCTACACCTTC.

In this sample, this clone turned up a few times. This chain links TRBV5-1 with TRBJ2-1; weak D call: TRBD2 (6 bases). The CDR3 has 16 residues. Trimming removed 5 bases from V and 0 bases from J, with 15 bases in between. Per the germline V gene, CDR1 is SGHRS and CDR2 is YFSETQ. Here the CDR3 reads CASRRSGPSSYNEQFF. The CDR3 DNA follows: TGCGCCAGCAGAAGGAGCGGGCCTAGCTCCTACAATGAGCAGTTCTTC.

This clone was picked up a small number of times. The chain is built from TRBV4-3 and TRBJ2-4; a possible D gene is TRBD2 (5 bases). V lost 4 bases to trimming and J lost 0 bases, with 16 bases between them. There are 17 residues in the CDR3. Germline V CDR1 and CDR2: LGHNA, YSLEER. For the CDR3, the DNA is TGCGCCAGCAGCCGATTTACGGGGTCCTTAGCCAAAAACATTCAGTACTTC. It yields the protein CASSRFTGSLAKNIQYF.

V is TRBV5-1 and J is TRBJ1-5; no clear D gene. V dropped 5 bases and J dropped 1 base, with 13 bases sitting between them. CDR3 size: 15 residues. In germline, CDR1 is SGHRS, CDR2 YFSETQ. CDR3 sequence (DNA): TGCGCCAGCAGTAGTGGGGTTGGCAGCAATCAGCCCCAGCATTTT. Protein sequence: CASSSGVGSNQPQHF.

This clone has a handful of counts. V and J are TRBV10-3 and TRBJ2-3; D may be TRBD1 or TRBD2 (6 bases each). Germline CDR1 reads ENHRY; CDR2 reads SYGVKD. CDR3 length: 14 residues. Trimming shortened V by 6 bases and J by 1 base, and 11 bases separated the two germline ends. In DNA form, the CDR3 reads TGTGCCATCAGAACAGGGACTGGCACAGATACGCAGTATTTT. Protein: CAIRTGTGTDTQYF.

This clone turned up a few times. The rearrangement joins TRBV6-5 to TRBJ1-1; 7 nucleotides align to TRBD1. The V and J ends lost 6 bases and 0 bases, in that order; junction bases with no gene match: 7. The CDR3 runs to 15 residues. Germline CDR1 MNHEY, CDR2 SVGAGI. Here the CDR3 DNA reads TGTGCCAGCAGGAGAACAGGGGAAATGAACACTGAAGCTTTCTTT. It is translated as CASRRTGEMNTEAFF.

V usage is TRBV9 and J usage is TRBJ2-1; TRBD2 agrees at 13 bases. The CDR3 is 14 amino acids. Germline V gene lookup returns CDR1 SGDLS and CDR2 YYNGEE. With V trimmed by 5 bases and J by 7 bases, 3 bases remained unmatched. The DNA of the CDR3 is TGTGCCAGCAGGGGACTAGCGGGACAAAATGAGCAGTTCTTC. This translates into CASRGLAGQNEQFF.

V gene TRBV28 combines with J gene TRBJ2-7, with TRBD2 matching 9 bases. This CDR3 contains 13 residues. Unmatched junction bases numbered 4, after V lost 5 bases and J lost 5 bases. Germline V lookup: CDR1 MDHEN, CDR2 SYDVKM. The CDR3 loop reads CASSVAGVDEQYV. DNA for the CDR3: TGTGCCAGCAGTGTAGCGGGAGTCGACGAGCAGTACGTC.

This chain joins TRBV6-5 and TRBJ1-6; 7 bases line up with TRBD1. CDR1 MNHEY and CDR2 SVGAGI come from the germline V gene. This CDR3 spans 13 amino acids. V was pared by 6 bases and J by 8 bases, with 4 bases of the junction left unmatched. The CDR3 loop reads CASRRDRDSPLHF. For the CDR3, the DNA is TGTGCCAGCAGGAGGGACAGAGATTCACCCCTCCACTTT.

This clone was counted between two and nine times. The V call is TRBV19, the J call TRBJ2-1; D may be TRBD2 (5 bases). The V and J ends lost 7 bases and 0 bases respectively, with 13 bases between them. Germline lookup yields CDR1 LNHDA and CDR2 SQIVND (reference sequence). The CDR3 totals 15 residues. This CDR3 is CASNEGPSSYNEQFF. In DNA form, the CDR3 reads TGTGCCAGTAATGAGGGCCCGAGCTCCTACAATGAGCAGTTCTTC.

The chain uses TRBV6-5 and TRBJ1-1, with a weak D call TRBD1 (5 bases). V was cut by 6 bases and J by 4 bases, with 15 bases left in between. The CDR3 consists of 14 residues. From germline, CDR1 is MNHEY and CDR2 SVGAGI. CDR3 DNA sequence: TGTGCCAGCAGCCCGGTCCCAGGGTCCACTGAAGCTTTCTTT. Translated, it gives CASSPVPGSTEAFF.

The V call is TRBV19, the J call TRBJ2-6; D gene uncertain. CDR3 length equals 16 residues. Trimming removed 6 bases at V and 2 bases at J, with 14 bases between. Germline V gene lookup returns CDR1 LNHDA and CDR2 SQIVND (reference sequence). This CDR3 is CASSEVVWAGANVLTF. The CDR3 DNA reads TGTGCCAGTAGCGAGGTCGTTTGGGCTGGGGCCAACGTCCTGACTTTC.

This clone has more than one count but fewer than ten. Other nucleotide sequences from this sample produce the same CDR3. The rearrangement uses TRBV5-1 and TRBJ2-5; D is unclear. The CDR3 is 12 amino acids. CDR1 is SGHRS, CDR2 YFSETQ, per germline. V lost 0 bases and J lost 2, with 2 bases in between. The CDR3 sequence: CASSLAQETQYF. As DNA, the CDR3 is TGCGCCAGCAGCTTGGCTCAAGAGACCCAGTACTTC.

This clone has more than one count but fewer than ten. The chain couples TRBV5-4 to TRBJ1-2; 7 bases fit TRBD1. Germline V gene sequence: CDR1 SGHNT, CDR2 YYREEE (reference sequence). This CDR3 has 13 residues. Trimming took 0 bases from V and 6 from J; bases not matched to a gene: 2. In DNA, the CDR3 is TGTGCCAGCAGCTTGGACAGGGGCAATGGCTACACCTTC. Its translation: CASSLDRGNGYTF.

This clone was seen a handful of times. CDR3 bases: TGTGCCAGCAGAAGGGACAGGGCCTACTACGAGCAGTACGTC. Amino acid sequence: CASRRDRAYYEQYV. V and J are TRBV2 and TRBJ2-7; 9 positions agree with TRBD1. Trimming took 6 bases from V and 3 from J; bases not matched to a gene: 6. CDR1 SNHLY and CDR2 FYNNEI come from the germline V gene. The CDR3 sequence is 14 residues long.

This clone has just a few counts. CDR3 sequence reads: CASSQEREFYNEQFF. In DNA form, the CDR3 reads TGCGCCAGCAGCCAAGAGCGGGAGTTCTACAATGAGCAGTTCTTC. V and J are TRBV4-3 and TRBJ2-1; 7 nucleotides align to TRBD2. The V segment lost 0 bases and the J segment 3 bases; nucleotides outside the gene matches: 2. The CDR3 runs 15 residues. The V gene's germline CDR1 is LGHNA and CDR2 YSLEER.

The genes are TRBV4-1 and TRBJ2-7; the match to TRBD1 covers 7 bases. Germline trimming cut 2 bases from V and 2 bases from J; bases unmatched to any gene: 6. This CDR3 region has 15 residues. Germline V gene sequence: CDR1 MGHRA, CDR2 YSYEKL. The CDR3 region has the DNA TGCGCCAGCAGCCAACCGGGGACAGCCGCCTACGAGCAGTACTTC. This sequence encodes CASSQPGTAAYEQYF.

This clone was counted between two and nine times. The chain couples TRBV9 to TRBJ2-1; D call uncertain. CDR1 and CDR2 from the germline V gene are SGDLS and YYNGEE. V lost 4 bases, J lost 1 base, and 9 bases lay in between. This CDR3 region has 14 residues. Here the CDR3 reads CASSSTASYNEQFF. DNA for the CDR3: TGTGCCAGCAGCTCTACGGCGTCCTACAATGAGCAGTTCTTC. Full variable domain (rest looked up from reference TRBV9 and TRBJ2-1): DSGVTQTPKHLITATGQRVTLRCSPRSGDLSVYWYQQSLDQGLQFLIQYYNGEERAKGNILERFSAQQFPDLHSELNLSSLELGDSALYFCASSSTASYNEQFFGPGTRLTVL.

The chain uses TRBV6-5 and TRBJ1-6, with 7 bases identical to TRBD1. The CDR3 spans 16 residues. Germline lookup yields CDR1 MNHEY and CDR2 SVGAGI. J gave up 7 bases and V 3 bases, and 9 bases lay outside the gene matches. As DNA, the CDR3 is TGTGCCAGCAGTTATTCGGTAAACAGGGGAAATTCACCCCTCCACTTT. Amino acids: CASSYSVNRGNSPLHF.

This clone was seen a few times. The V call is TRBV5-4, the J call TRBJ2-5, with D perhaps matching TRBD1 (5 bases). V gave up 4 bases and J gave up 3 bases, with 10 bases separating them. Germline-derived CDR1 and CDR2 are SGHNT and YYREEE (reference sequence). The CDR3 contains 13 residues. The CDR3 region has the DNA TGTGCCAGCAGCGGAGCAGGGAAAGAGACCCAGTACTTC. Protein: CASSGAGKETQYF.

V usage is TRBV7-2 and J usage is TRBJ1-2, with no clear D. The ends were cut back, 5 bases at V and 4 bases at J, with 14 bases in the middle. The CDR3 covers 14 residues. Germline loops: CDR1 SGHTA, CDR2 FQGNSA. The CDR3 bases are TGTGCCAGCAGCCCAGAGAGCAGGCCCTATGGCTACACCTTC. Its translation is CASSPESRPYGYTF.

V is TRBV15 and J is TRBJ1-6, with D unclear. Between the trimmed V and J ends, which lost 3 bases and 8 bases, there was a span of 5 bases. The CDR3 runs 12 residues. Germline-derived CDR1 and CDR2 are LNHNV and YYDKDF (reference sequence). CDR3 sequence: CATSSVDSPLHF. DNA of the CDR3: TGTGCCACCAGCAGTGTTGATTCACCCCTCCACTTT.

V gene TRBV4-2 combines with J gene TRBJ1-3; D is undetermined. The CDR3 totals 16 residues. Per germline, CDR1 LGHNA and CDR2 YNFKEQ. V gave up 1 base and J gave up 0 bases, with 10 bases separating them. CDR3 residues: CASSQGLGSSGNTIYF. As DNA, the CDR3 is TGTGCCAGCAGCCAAGGTCTAGGGAGCTCTGGAAACACCATATATTTT.

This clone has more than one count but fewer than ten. CDR3 nucleotide sequence: TGTGCCAGCAGCTTCCGTAATTCACCCCTCCACTTT. This translates into CASSFRNSPLHF. V is TRBV5-6 and J is TRBJ1-6; D uncertain. The CDR3 runs to 12 residues. The germline gives CDR1 SGHDT, CDR2 YYEEEE. V was cut by 2 bases and J by 6 bases, with 3 bases left in between. Variable domain in full (rest from reference TRBV5-6 and TRBJ1-6): DAGVTQSPTHLIKTRGQQVTLRCSPKSGHDTVSWYQQALGQGPQFIFQYYEEEERQRGNFPDRFSGHQFPNYSSELNVNALLLGDSALYLCASSFRNSPLHFGNGTRLTVT.

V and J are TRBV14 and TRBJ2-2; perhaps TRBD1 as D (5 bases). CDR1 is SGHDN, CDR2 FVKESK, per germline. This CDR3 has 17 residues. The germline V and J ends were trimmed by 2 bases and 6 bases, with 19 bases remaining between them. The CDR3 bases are TGTGCCAGCAGCCAACGCTTTGCCAGGGAAGAGGCCGGGGAGCTGTTTTTT. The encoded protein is CASSQRFAREEAGELFF.

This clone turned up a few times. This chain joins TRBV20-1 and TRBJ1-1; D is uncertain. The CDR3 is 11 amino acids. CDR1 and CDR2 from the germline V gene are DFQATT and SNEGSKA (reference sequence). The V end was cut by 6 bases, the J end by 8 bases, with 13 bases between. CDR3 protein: CSAESTAEAFF. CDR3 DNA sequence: TGCAGTGCAGAGTCAACAGCGGAAGCTTTCTTT.